Listed here are 22 T cell receptor beta chains from one sample, sequenced in a study of blood T cell repertoires in COVID-19. Some clones are missing from TCRdb's copy, which holds only in-frame ones; the method was immunoSEQ multiplex PCR. The repertoire holds 300,000 to 500,000 clones, with 88% as singletons. The sequenced sample was PBMCs or T cells enriched from blood (not recorded which). These receptors were obtained from a woman in her twenties or thirties with acute COVID-19.

The J gene is TRBJ2-7, the V gene TRBV21-1; the table gives TRBD2 as D, unverified against the DNA. TRBV21-1 is recorded as a pseudogene. CDR3 length: 16 residues. The CDR3: CASSKTDFTTEYEQYF. CDR3 DNA: TGTGCCAGCAGCAAAACTGACTTTACCACGGAATACGAGCAGTACTTC.

This clone has a single count. Other DNA sequences in this specimen translate into the identical CDR3. The CDR3 loop reads CASSRQGSSYEQYF. The CDR3 DNA sequence: TGTGCCAGCAGTCGTCAGGGAAGCTCCTACGAGCAGTACTTC. The rearrangement uses TRBV6-5 and TRBJ2-7; tentatively, D is TRBD1 (5 bases). This CDR3 comprises 14 residues. The V gene lost 5 bases and the J gene lost 0 bases, with 11 bases spanning the gap. Germline lookup yields CDR1 MNHEY and CDR2 SVGAGI.

V usage is TRBV7-3 and J usage is TRBJ2-1; D unresolved. V lost 5 bases, J lost 9 bases, and 11 bases lay in between. This CDR3 spans 12 amino acids. The germline V gene encodes CDR1 SGHTA and CDR2 FQGTGA. DNA of the CDR3: TGTGCCAGCAGCCACCGAGGTGGTGAGCAGTTCTTC. It yields the protein CASSHRGGEQFF. Together with reference TRBV7-3 and TRBJ2-1, the CDR3 gives the full variable domain: GAGVSQTPSNKVTEKGKYVELRCDPISGHTALYWYRQSLGQGPEFLIYFQGTGAADDSGLPNDRFFAVRPEGSVSTLKIQRTERGDSAVYLCASSHRGGEQFFGPGTRLTVL.

The chain combines TRBV6-5 with TRBJ1-6; no clear D gene. CDR3 length equals 13 residues. V dropped 0 bases and J dropped 11 bases, with 8 bases sitting between them. Germline CDR1 MNHEY, CDR2 SVGAGI. The CDR3 reads CASSYSRVAPLHF. The DNA for the CDR3 is TGTGCCAGCAGTTACTCCCGAGTTGCACCCCTCCACTTT.

This clone has more than one count but fewer than ten. The chain has TRBV7-9 and TRBJ1-1, with 9 bases matching TRBD1. The germline CDR1 and CDR2 sequences are SEHNR and FQNEAQ (reference sequence). J lost 3 bases, V lost 5 bases, and 7 bases had no gene match. This CDR3 has 15 amino acids. The CDR3 loop is CASSPGQGWDTEAFF. The CDR3 DNA reads as TGTGCCAGCAGCCCGGGACAGGGATGGGACACTGAAGCTTTCTTT.

This rearrangement joins TRBV19 to TRBJ2-2; possible D gene TRBD1, 5 bases. Trimming left V 5 bases short and J 4 bases short, with 14 bases between. Germline CDR1 is LNHDA and CDR2 is SQIVND (reference sequence). CDR3 length: 15 residues. CDR3: CASSPWTLATGELFF. The CDR3 nucleotides are TGTGCCAGTAGTCCATGGACACTGGCCACCGGGGAGCTGTTTTTT.

The chain links TRBV30 to TRBJ1-1, with no clear D. From germline, CDR1 is GTSNPN and CDR2 SVGIG (reference sequence). V lost 2 bases to trimming and J lost 6 bases, with 19 bases between them. The CDR3 is 15 amino acids. In nucleotides, the CDR3 is TGTGCCTGGAGTCGGGGTTCCGGCCAGGTCTCTGAAGCTTTCTTT. Translating it yields CAWSRGSGQVSEAFF.

The V gene is TRBV11-2, the J gene TRBJ2-7; weak D call: TRBD2 (5 bases). V dropped 5 bases and J dropped 4 bases, with 9 bases sitting between them. The CDR3 is made up of 12 amino acids. Germline V gene data show CDR1 as SGHAT and CDR2 as FQNNGV. CDR3 sequence reads: CASSQTGYEQYF. The CDR3 DNA follows: TGTGCCAGCAGCCAAACGGGATACGAGCAGTACTTC.

CDR3 sequence reads: CASSHQGARGTGELFF. The CDR3 nucleotides are TGTGCCAGCAGTCACCAAGGGGCTAGGGGGACCGGGGAGCTGTTTTTT. This chain links TRBV7-8 with TRBJ2-2; D might be TRBD1 (6 bases). V was shortened by 6 bases and J by 5 bases, with 19 bases between the two germline ends. Germline lookup yields CDR1 SGHVS and CDR2 FQNEAQ. The length of the CDR3 is 16 residues.

Concerning this clone: The junction departs from germline at one end; a sequencing error may be responsible. The chain employs TRBV7-2 and TRBJ1-3, with TRBD1 matching over 9 bases. Germline V gene lookup returns CDR1 SGHTA and CDR2 FQGNSA. The CDR3 runs to 11 residues. The CDR3 loop reads CASGRTGVESF. In nucleotides, the CDR3 is TGTGCCAGCGGCCGGACAGGGGTAGAAAGTTTT.

The chain has TRBV10-3 and TRBJ1-2; tentatively, D is TRBD1 (5 bases). This CDR3 comprises 15 residues. The germline V and J ends were trimmed by 4 bases and 0 bases, with 12 bases remaining between them. Per the germline V gene, CDR1 is ENHRY and CDR2 is SYGVKD. The CDR3 protein is CAISGEGAANYGYTF. In DNA, the CDR3 is TGTGCCATCAGTGGAGAAGGGGCAGCTAACTATGGCTACACCTTC.

This chain joins TRBV7-2 and TRBJ2-6; possibly TRBD2 for D (5 bases). CDR3 length equals 17 residues. Trimming cost V 4 bases and J 0 bases, with 13 bases left between them. Germline V lookup: CDR1 SGHTA, CDR2 FQGNSA. The CDR3 region is CASSSREESSGANVLTF. In DNA form, the CDR3 reads TGTGCCAGCAGCTCCCGGGAAGAATCCTCTGGGGCCAACGTCCTGACTTTC.

The V call is TRBV2, the J call TRBJ2-7, with TRBD2 matching 8 bases. V lost 6 bases to trimming and J lost 3 bases; unmatched junction nucleotides: 10. There are 15 residues in the CDR3. CDR1 and CDR2 (germline): SNHLY, FYNNEI. The CDR3 coding sequence is TGTGCCAGCAGGCGCACTAGCGGAATTCTCTACGAGCAGTACTTC. It codes for CASRRTSGILYEQYF.

J is TRBJ1-5 and V is TRBV19, with D perhaps TRBD1 (5 bases). Per the germline V gene, CDR1 is LNHDA and CDR2 is SQIVND (reference sequence). This CDR3 has 14 amino acids. With 8 bases removed from V and 1 base from J, the gap between germline ends came to 12 bases. The CDR3 reads CASEFQGSNQPQHF. DNA for the CDR3: TGTGCCAGTGAATTCCAGGGAAGCAATCAGCCCCAGCATTTT.

The chain carries TRBV10-1 and TRBJ1-1, with unresolved D. Germline CDR1 is WNHNN and CDR2 is SYGVQD (reference sequence). V lost 0 bases to trimming and J lost 5 bases, with 4 bases between them. This CDR3 is 12 amino acids long. The CDR3 bases are TGCGCCAGCAGTGAGTCGAGGACTGAAGCTTTCTTT. Protein product: CASSESRTEAFF.

Comment on this clone: Additional DNA sequences in this sample encode the identical CDR3. J is TRBJ2-7 and V is TRBV29-1, with a weak D call TRBD2 (7 bases). Trimming shortened V by 4 bases and J by 4 bases, and 17 bases separated the two germline ends. The CDR3 runs 14 residues. Germline V CDR1 and CDR2: SQVTM, ANQGSEA. CDR3 coding DNA: TGCAGCGTTGTAGGGACGGGGGGCAGGTACGAGCAGTACTTC. Residues: CSVVGTGGRYEQYF.

V usage is TRBV5-1 and J usage is TRBJ1-1, with TRBD1 matching over 10 bases. The CDR3 runs to 17 residues. J lost 0 bases, V lost 4 bases, and 9 bases had no gene match. Germline V gene data show CDR1 as SGHRS and CDR2 as YFSETQ. The CDR3 bases are TGCGCCAGCAGCCTACCATCCGGGACAGGGGTGAACACTGAAGCTTTCTTT. Residues: CASSLPSGTGVNTEAFF.

The chain carries TRBV7-3 and TRBJ2-3; 10 nucleotides line up with TRBD2. Germline CDR1 SGHTA, CDR2 FQGTGA. The CDR3 covers 15 residues. The trim removed 5 bases at V and 0 bases at J, leaving 2 bases unmatched. The CDR3 region has the DNA TGTGCCAGCAGCCCACTAGCGGGGAGCACAGATACGCAGTATTTT. Translating it yields CASSPLAGSTDTQYF.

A single count supports this clone. The chain links TRBV2 to TRBJ2-3; 7 nucleotides agree with TRBD2. Germline V gene sequence: CDR1 SNHLY, CDR2 FYNNEI. CDR3 length equals 15 residues. The V gene end was trimmed by 6 bases and the J gene end by 6 bases; junction bases not matched to a gene: 12. In DNA form, the CDR3 reads TGTGCCAGCAGGGAATTTGGACTAGGGTACGATACGCAGTATTTT. Translation gives CASREFGLGYDTQYF.

The chain is built from TRBV5-6 and TRBJ1-4, with no clear D. The CDR3 sequence is 14 residues long. Germline V gene sequence: CDR1 SGHDT, CDR2 YYEEEE. The ends were cut back, 3 bases at V and 3 bases at J, with 9 bases in the middle. The CDR3 sequence is CASSSGRANEKLFF. The DNA for the CDR3 is TGTGCCAGCAGCTCCGGTCGGGCTAATGAAAAACTGTTTTTT.

V gene TRBV18 combines with J gene TRBJ2-3; D is uncertain. CDR3 length: 12 amino acids. Germline assignment: CDR1 KGHSH and CDR2 LQKENI. Trimming pared 3 bases from V and 5 bases from J, leaving 6 bases between. The CDR3 spells CASSPAIDTQYF. CDR3 nucleotide sequence: TGTGCCAGCTCACCGGCCATAGATACGCAGTATTTT.

In its sample, this clone was seen once. The chain has TRBV14 and TRBJ2-7, with 8 positions matching TRBD1. V lost 3 bases, J lost 3 bases, and 4 bases stayed unmatched. The CDR3 runs 14 residues. CDR1 is SGHDN and CDR2 is FVKESK in the germline V gene. The chain's CDR3 is CASSHSGQGYEQYF. CDR3 in DNA: TGTGCCAGCAGCCATTCTGGACAGGGCTACGAGCAGTACTTC.